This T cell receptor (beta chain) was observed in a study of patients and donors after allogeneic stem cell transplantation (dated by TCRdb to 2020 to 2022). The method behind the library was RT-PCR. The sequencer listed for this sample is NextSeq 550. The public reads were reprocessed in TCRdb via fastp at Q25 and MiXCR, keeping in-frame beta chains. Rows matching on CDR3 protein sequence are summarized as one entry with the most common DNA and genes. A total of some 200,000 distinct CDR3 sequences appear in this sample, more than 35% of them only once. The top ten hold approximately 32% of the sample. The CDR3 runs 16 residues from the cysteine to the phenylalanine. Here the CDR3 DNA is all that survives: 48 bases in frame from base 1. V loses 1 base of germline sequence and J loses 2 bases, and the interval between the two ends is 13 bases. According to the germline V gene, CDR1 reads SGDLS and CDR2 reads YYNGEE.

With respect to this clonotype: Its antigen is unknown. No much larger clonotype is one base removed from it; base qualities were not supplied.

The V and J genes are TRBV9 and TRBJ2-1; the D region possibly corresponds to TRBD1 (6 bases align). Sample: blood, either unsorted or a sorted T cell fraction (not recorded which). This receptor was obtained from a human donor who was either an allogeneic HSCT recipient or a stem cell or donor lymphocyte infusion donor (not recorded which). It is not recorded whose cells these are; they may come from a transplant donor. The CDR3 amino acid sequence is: CASSVRGQGAYNEQFF. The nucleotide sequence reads TGTGCCAGCAGCGTAAGGGGACAAGGGGCCTACAATGAGCAGTTCTTC.